The 31 T cell receptor beta chains below were found in one sample sequenced in a study of identical twins. TCRdb called the 5' RACE reads again in MiXCR, with one record for every CDR3 protein. The sample has around 370,000 distinct CDR3 sequences, 9% seen once; the top ten hold roughly 9%. The material sequenced was naive T cells sorted from blood. These receptors were collected from a woman between 45 and 65 years old in good health.

Only a few counts were recorded for this clonotype. This chain uses TRBV5-1 with TRBJ1-1, with D possibly TRBD1 on 5 matching bases. Germline CDR1 SGHRS, CDR2 YFSETQ. V was shortened by 0 bases and J by 1 base, with 10 bases between the two germline ends. The CDR3 sequence is 15 residues long. The CDR3 region is CASSLVRGPNTEAFF. CDR3 coding DNA: TGCGCCAGCAGCTTGGTTAGGGGCCCGAACACTGAAGCTTTCTTT. Complete variable domain (other parts from reference TRBV5-1 and TRBJ1-1): KAGVTQTPRYLIKTRGQQVTLSCSPISGHRSVSWYQQTPGQGLQFLFEYFSETQRNKGNFPGRFSGRQFSNSRSEMNVSTLELGDSALYLCASSLVRGPNTEAFFGQGTRLTVV.

This clonotype was detected ten times or more. This chain links TRBV12-3 or TRBV12-4 with TRBJ1-4; no reliable D call. The CDR3 is 11 amino acids. Between the trimmed V and J ends, which lost 7 bases and 8 bases, there was a span of 8 bases. The CDR3 bases are TGTGCCAGCAACAAAGGGGAAAAACTGTTTTTT. This translates into CASNKGEKLFF.

This clonotype was seen a few times. V usage is TRBV4-2 and J usage is TRBJ2-7, with D possibly matching TRBD2 (5 bases). CDR1 is LGHNA, CDR2 YNFKEQ, per germline. The germline V and J ends were trimmed by 1 base and 3 bases, with 16 bases remaining between them. The CDR3 spans 16 residues. The CDR3 DNA reads TGTGCCAGCAGCCAAGGAAGGGCGGGTTGGAACTACGAGCAGTACTTC. It encodes CASSQGRAGWNYEQYF.

The chain uses TRBV2 and TRBJ2-1; 10 bases align to TRBD2. CDR3 length: 17 amino acids. V shed 1 base, J shed 4 bases, and the junction held 7 bases outside the gene matches. Germline V gives CDR1 SNHLY, CDR2 FYNNEI. The CDR3, as DNA: TGTGCCAGCAGTGAAGTGCCAAGACTAGCGGGTTACAATGAGCAGTTCTTC. Protein sequence: CASSEVPRLAGYNEQFF.

This clonotype was counted a few times. The chain carries TRBV12-3 or TRBV12-4 and TRBJ1-2, with D perhaps matching TRBD1 (5 bases). Trimming shortened V by 2 bases and J by 3 bases, and 13 bases separated the two germline ends. The CDR3 covers 15 residues. This CDR3 is CASSLRAGLDYGYTF. The CDR3 bases are TGTGCCAGCAGTTTAAGGGCGGGGCTGGACTATGGCTACACCTTC.

The DNA of the CDR3 is TGTGCCAGCAGCTTACCAGAACTAGCCCCCACCGGTGATGAGCAGTTCTTC. This translates into CASSLPELAPTGDEQFF. The J gene is TRBJ2-1, the V gene TRBV7-8, with D tentatively TRBD2 (6 bases). From germline, CDR1 is SGHVS and CDR2 FQNEAQ. The CDR3 runs to 17 residues. The V and J ends lost 2 bases and 8 bases respectively, with 22 bases between them.

This clonotype was found many times. J is TRBJ2-2 and V is TRBV4-2; 7 nucleotides match TRBD2. There are 17 residues in the CDR3. Germline lookup yields CDR1 LGHNA and CDR2 YNFKEQ. V lost 0 bases to trimming and J lost 6 bases; unmatched junction nucleotides: 10. CDR3 loop: CASSQDIAGAGSGELFF. The CDR3 nucleotides are TGTGCCAGCAGCCAAGATATCGCGGGAGCCGGGTCCGGGGAGCTGTTTTTT.

This clonotype appeared a few times. The gene calls are TRBV12-3 or TRBV12-4 and TRBJ2-4; TRBD2 matches 7 bases. The CDR3 runs to 13 residues. V was pared by 10 bases and J by 8 bases, with 11 bases of the junction left unmatched. Here the CDR3 reads CATRGGEWDIQYF. The CDR3 nucleotides read TGTGCCACCCGGGGAGGGGAGTGGGACATTCAGTACTTC.

This clonotype has ten or more counts. This chain uses TRBV11-2 with TRBJ1-3; no definite D call. CDR1 SGHAT and CDR2 FQNNGV come from the germline V gene. The CDR3 totals 19 residues. The V end was cut by 5 bases, the J end by 3 bases, with 26 bases between. The CDR3 loop reads CASSPLRRGNQPNGNTIYF. In DNA form, the CDR3 reads TGTGCCAGCAGCCCATTGAGACGGGGAAATCAACCAAATGGAAACACCATATATTTT. Together with reference TRBV11-2 and TRBJ1-3, the CDR3 gives the full variable domain: EAGVAQSPRYKIIEKRQSVAFWCNPISGHATLYWYQQILGQGPKLLIQFQNNGVVDDSQLPKDRFSAERLKGVDSTLKIQPAKLEDSAVYLCASSPLRRGNQPNGNTIYFGEGSWLTVV.

The sample holds a few counts of this clonotype. J is TRBJ2-3 and V is TRBV15, with 10 bases that match TRBD2. This CDR3 has 15 residues. Trimming cost V 9 bases and J 6 bases; bases outside gene matches: 12. Germline V gene data show CDR1 as LNHNV and CDR2 as YYDKDF (reference sequence). This CDR3 reads CATCKSSGRADTQYF. In nucleotides, the CDR3 is TGTGCCACTTGCAAGTCTAGCGGGAGAGCTGATACGCAGTATTTT.

This clonotype showed up just a few times. The V and J genes are TRBV6-6 and TRBJ2-5, with D perhaps matching TRBD1 (5 bases). The CDR3 runs 13 residues. Germline-derived CDR1 and CDR2 are MNHNY and SVGAGI (reference sequence). Between the trimmed V and J ends, which lost 11 bases and 2 bases, there was a span of 15 bases. CDR3 region: CAVLLTVQETQYF. The CDR3 nucleotides read TGTGCCGTCCTATTGACAGTGCAAGAGACCCAGTACTTC.

This clonotype was seen a handful of times. The rearrangement joins TRBV4-1 to TRBJ1-1, with D possibly being TRBD1 (6 bases). CDR3 length: 12 residues. Per germline, CDR1 MGHRA and CDR2 YSYEKL. V was pared by 6 bases and J by 6 bases, with 11 bases between. The CDR3 protein is CASRGGASEAFF. CDR3 coding DNA: TGCGCCAGCAGAGGGGGGGCCTCTGAAGCTTTCTTT.

The chain combines TRBV23-1 with TRBJ1-4; D may be TRBD1 (6 bases). TRBV23-1 is given ORF status, its function remaining uncertain. V was clipped by 0 bases and J by 8 bases, with 19 bases between them. The CDR3 contains 17 residues. Here the CDR3 reads CASSQSWGHRMREKLFF. The DNA of the CDR3 is TGCGCCAGCAGTCAATCGTGGGGACACAGAATGCGGGAAAAACTGTTTTTT.

This clonotype showed up many times. The V call is TRBV12-3 or TRBV12-4, the J call TRBJ1-1; tentatively, D is TRBD1 (5 bases). The CDR3 has 14 residues. V was pared by 8 bases and J by 0 bases, with 13 bases between. This CDR3 reads CASGGDSVNTEAFF. CDR3 DNA: TGTGCCAGCGGCGGGGACTCGGTGAACACTGAAGCTTTCTTT.

This clonotype was seen a handful of times. The V and J genes are TRBV11-2 and TRBJ2-7, with D perhaps TRBD2 (5 bases). The length of the CDR3 is 15 residues. Per the germline V gene, CDR1 is SGHAT and CDR2 is FQNNGV. V lost 5 bases and J 1 base, leaving 15 bases between the germline ends. The CDR3 here is CASSQGRLESYEQYF. For the CDR3, the DNA is TGTGCCAGCAGCCAAGGGAGACTGGAGTCCTACGAGCAGTACTTC.

The chain joins TRBV7-9 to TRBJ1-3; a weak D match, TRBD1 (5 bases). In germline, CDR1 is SEHNR, CDR2 FQNEAQ (reference sequence). The CDR3 consists of 16 residues. Trimming left V 5 bases short and J 0 bases short, with 14 bases between. In DNA, the CDR3 is TGTGCCAGCAGCCCTAGCCCGGGGGGCTCTGGAAACACCATATATTTT. Translating gives CASSPSPGGSGNTIYF.

At least ten counts were recorded for this clonotype. V usage is TRBV6-5 and J usage is TRBJ2-7, with TRBD1 as a possible D gene (5 bases). Trimming cost V 5 bases and J 3 bases, with 17 bases left between them. This CDR3 has 15 amino acids. Germline V gene sequence: CDR1 MNHEY, CDR2 SVGAGI. This CDR3 is CASSPRGVGRYEQYV. As DNA, the CDR3 is TGTGCCAGCAGTCCCCGAGGTGTGGGGCGCTACGAGCAGTACGTC.

The J gene is TRBJ2-2, the V gene TRBV12-3 or TRBV12-4; 10 positions agree with TRBD2. This CDR3 contains 16 residues. With V trimmed by 5 bases and J by 6 bases, 9 bases remained unmatched. CDR3 DNA sequence: TGTGCCAGCAGTCCTTGGGAGCGGGAGGGCCCCGGGGAGCTGTTTTTT. Amino acid sequence: CASSPWEREGPGELFF.

This clonotype was detected a few times. The chain links TRBV5-1 to TRBJ1-5; TRBD1 agrees at 8 bases. The V gene end was trimmed by 0 bases and the J gene end by 4 bases; junction bases not matched to a gene: 6. The germline V gene has CDR1 SGHRS and CDR2 YFSETQ. The CDR3 has 16 residues. The CDR3, as DNA: TGCGCCAGCAGCTTGGGGACAGGGACTGGGAATCAGCCCCAGCATTTT. Protein sequence: CASSLGTGTGNQPQHF.

Ten or more counts support this clonotype. The chain couples TRBV5-5 to TRBJ1-1; 8 bases are shared with TRBD1. Germline CDR1 and CDR2: SGHKS and YYEKEE (reference sequence). CDR3 length: 15 amino acids. J gave up 5 bases and V 1 base, and 7 bases lay outside the gene matches. This chain's CDR3 is CASSLLRGRETEAFF. As DNA, the CDR3 is TGTGCCAGCAGCTTGCTCAGGGGGCGGGAAACTGAAGCTTTCTTT.

This clonotype was seen repeatedly, ten times or more. Because the CDR3's place on the DNA is in doubt, the DNA is left out and the CDR3 is given as listed by TCRdb. The rearrangement links TRBV5-1 to TRBJ2-2; the table's D call TRBD1 went unverified against the DNA. Inclusive of both ends, the CDR3 amounts to 16 amino acids. Germline CDR1 reads SGHRS; CDR2 reads YFSETQ. The chain's CDR3 is CASSSSGQINTGELFF.

This clonotype has only a few counts. The genes are TRBV5-6 and TRBJ1-1; D remains unclear. V was pared by 0 bases and J by 0 bases, with 12 bases between. The CDR3 loop spans 16 amino acids. Per germline, CDR1 SGHDT and CDR2 YYEEEE. The CDR3 region has the DNA TGTGCCAGCAGCTTGGATTTAAGGGCTATGAACACTGAAGCTTTCTTT. This codes for CASSLDLRAMNTEAFF.

A single count supports this clonotype. The gene calls are TRBV6-6 and TRBJ2-5, with D possibly TRBD2 on 5 matching bases. Germline CDR1 and CDR2: MNHNY and SVGAGI (reference sequence). This CDR3 spans 14 amino acids. The germline V and J ends were trimmed by 7 bases and 5 bases, with 17 bases remaining between them. CDR3 in amino acids: CASKEGGLLETQYF. In DNA, the CDR3 is TGTGCCAGCAAAGAAGGCGGACTCCTCGAGACCCAGTACTTC.

This CDR3 reads CASSPGLAGGMPGFF. The CDR3 DNA is TGTGCCAGCAGCCCGGGACTAGCGGGAGGCATGCCCGGGTTCTTC. This sequence joins TRBV11-2 and TRBJ2-1, with 15 bases identical to TRBD2. Trimming removed 5 bases from V and 15 bases from J; junction bases left unmatched: 11. This CDR3 comprises 15 residues. Germline-derived CDR1 and CDR2 are SGHAT and FQNNGV.

This clonotype was counted only a few times. This chain links TRBV7-8 with TRBJ2-1, with D perhaps TRBD1 or TRBD2 (5 bases each). Between the trimmed V and J ends, which lost 8 bases and 7 bases, there was a span of 18 bases. The length of the CDR3 is 14 residues. Germline loops: CDR1 SGHVS, CDR2 FQNEAQ. CDR3 protein: CASERGRTRNEQFF. CDR3 coding DNA: TGTGCCAGCGAGAGGGGTAGGACTCGGAATGAGCAGTTCTTC.

This clonotype was observed a few times. V usage is TRBV3-1 and J usage is TRBJ2-5; weak D call: TRBD2 (6 bases). Trimming left V 2 bases short and J 2 bases short, with 9 bases between. Germline V lookup: CDR1 LGHDT, CDR2 YNNKEL (reference sequence). This CDR3 has 14 residues. This CDR3 reads CASSQRSGQETQYF. CDR3 DNA: TGTGCCAGCAGCCAACGTAGCGGTCAAGAGACCCAGTACTTC.

This clonotype was picked up many times. The chain combines TRBV19 with TRBJ1-1; D not resolved. The CDR3 sequence is 15 residues long. The germline V gene has CDR1 LNHDA and CDR2 SQIVND (reference sequence). V shed 2 bases and J shed 9 bases, with 19 bases lying between them. The chain's CDR3 is CASSIREDGRPQAFF. Written as DNA, the CDR3 is TGTGCCAGTAGTATACGAGAAGACGGACGCCCCCAAGCTTTCTTT.

This clonotype showed up many times. The chain employs TRBV28 and TRBJ2-1; 9 positions agree with TRBD2. The CDR3 extends over 14 amino acids. Per germline, CDR1 MDHEN and CDR2 SYDVKM. V dropped 4 bases and J dropped 6; count of bases not matched to a gene: 4. CDR3 region: CASSYAGGINEQFF. The CDR3 DNA reads as TGTGCCAGCAGTTATGCGGGAGGGATCAATGAGCAGTTCTTC.

The V and J genes are TRBV25-1 and TRBJ2-3; D may be TRBD2 (5 bases). Germline-derived CDR1 and CDR2 are MGHDK and SYGVNS. CDR3 length: 15 residues. The V end was cut by 5 bases, the J end by 2 bases, with 14 bases between. This CDR3 is CASSYQRDFTDTQYF. The CDR3 region has the DNA TGTGCCAGCAGTTATCAGAGGGATTTCACAGATACGCAGTATTTT.

This clonotype was recorded a few times. This chain links TRBV10-3 with TRBJ2-3; D not resolved. V lost 7 bases to trimming and J lost 2 bases, with 10 bases between them. CDR1 is ENHRY and CDR2 is SYGVKD in the germline V gene. This CDR3 is 13 amino acids long. CDR3 amino acids: CAIKPGPTDTQYF. Here the CDR3 DNA reads TGTGCCATCAAACCGGGTCCCACAGATACGCAGTATTTT.

This clonotype was counted between two and nine times. The V and J genes are TRBV4-1 and TRBJ2-7, with 12 bases identical to TRBD2. CDR1 is MGHRA, CDR2 YSYEKL, per germline. The J segment lost 5 bases and the V segment lost 1 base, leaving 3 bases of the junction unmatched. This CDR3 has 15 amino acids. The CDR3 protein is CASSQVPSGRDEQYF. In nucleotides, the CDR3 is TGCGCCAGCAGCCAAGTACCTAGCGGGAGGGACGAGCAGTACTTC.